This TCR beta chain was recorded in a study of blood T cell repertoires in COVID-19. For the study at large: The samples span acute and convalescent COVID-19 from the United States, Italy and Spain. From T cells, B-cell-depleted T cells, or PBMCs came the material, which was cDNA or gDNA.

This CDR3 is built from 14 residues. The germline V gene encodes CDR1 MDHEN and CDR2 SYDVKM. V lost 3 bases and J 5 bases, leaving 13 bases between the germline ends. Per the original data handling: Counts of nucleated cells, estimated from reference gene primer amplification, were obtained. Produced via immunoSEQ multiplex PCR; TCRdb's table is partial and in-frame only. The DNA gave D and trimming, while V, J and clone size come from that table. The profile shows about 200,000 clones, 85% to 90% of them singletons. The chain carries TRBV28 and TRBJ2-5, with D maybe TRBD2 (7 bases). This sequence was found in a man in his fifties or sixties who had recovered from COVID-19. The sample taken for sequencing was peripheral blood. CDR3 sequence: CASSLGGLGETQYF. The CDR3 region has the DNA TGTGCCAGCAGTTTGGGGGGGCTGGGTGAGACCCAGTACTTC.